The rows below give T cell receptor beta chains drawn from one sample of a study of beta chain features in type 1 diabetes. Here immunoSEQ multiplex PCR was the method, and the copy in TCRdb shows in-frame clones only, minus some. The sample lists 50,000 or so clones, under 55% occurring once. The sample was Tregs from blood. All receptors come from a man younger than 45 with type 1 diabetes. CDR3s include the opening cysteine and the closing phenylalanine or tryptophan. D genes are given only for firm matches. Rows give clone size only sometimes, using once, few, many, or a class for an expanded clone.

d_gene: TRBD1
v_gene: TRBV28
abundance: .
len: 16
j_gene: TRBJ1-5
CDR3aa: CASRYSGQGAGQPQHF
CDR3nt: TGTGCCAGCAGGTACTCGGGACAGGGGGCAGGTCAGCCCCAGCATTTT

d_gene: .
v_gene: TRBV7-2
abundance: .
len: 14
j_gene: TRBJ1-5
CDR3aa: CASSLDGSNQPQHF
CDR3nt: TGTGCCAGCAGCTTAGATGGCAGCAATCAGCCCCAGCATTTT

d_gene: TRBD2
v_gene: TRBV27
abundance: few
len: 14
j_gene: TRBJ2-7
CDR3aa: CASLTSSIFYEQYF
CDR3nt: TGTGCCAGCTTGACTAGCTCTATTTTCTACGAGCAGTACTTC

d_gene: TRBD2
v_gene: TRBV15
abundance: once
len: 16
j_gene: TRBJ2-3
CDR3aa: CATSRVSGTSTDTQYF
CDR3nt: TGTGCCACCAGCAGAGTTAGCGGGACTAGCACAGATACGCAGTATTTT

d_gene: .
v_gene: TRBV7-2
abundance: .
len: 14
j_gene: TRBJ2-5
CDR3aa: CASSYQASGETQYF
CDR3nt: TGTGCCAGCAGCTACCAGGCCTCGGGGGAGACCCAGTACTTC

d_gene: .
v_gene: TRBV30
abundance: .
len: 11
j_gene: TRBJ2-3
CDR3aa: CAWSVSDTQYF
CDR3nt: TGTGCCTGGAGTGTATCTGATACGCAGTATTTT

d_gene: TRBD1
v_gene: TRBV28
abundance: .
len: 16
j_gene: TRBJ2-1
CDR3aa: CASSSLGQGSYNEQFF
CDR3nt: TGTGCCAGCAGTTCGTTAGGACAGGGGTCCTACAATGAGCAGTTCTTC

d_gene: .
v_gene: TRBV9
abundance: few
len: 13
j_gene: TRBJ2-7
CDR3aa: CASSTSSSYEQYF
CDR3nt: TGTGCCAGCTCAACTAGTTCGAGCTACGAGCAGTACTTC

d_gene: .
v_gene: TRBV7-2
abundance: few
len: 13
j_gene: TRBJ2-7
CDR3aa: CASSLSGSYEQYF
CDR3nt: TGTGCCAGCAGCCTGTCGGGCTCCTACGAGCAGTACTTC

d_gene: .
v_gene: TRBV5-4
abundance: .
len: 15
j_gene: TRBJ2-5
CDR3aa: CASSLDSSDQETQYF
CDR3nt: TGTGCCAGCAGCTTGGACTCTAGCGACCAAGAGACCCAGTACTTC

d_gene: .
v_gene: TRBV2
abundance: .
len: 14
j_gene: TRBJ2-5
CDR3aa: CASSVLGPQETQYF
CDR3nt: TGTGCCAGCAGTGTATTGGGGCCTCAAGAGACCCAGTACTTC

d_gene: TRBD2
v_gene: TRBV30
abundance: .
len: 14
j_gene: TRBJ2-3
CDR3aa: CALLLAGGSDTQYF
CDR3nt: TGTGCCCTATTACTAGCGGGAGGCTCAGATACGCAGTATTTT

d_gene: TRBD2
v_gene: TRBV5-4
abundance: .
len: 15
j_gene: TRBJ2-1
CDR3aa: CASSLDGRAGNEQFF
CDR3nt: TGTGCCAGCAGCTTGGACGGGAGGGCCGGGAATGAGCAGTTCTTC

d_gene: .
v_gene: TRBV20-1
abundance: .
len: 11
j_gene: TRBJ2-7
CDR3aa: CSLQRGSQQYF
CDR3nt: TGCAGTCTCCAAAGAGGGTCTCAGCAGTACTTC

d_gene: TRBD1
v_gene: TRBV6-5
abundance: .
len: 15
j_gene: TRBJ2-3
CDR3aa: CASRDRGNKRDTQYF
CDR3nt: TGTGCCAGCAGGGACAGGGGCAATAAAAGAGATACGCAGTATTTT

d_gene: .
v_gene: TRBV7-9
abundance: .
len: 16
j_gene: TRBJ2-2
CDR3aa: CASSLFRLENTGELFF
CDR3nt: TGTGCCAGCAGCTTATTTCGACTCGAGAACACCGGGGAGCTGTTTTTT

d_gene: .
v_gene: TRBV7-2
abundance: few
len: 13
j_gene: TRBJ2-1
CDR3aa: CASSLARTGEQFF
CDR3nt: TGTGCCAGCAGCTTAGCCCGGACGGGGGAGCAGTTCTTC

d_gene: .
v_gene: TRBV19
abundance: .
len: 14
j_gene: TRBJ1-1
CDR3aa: CASSTTGFNTEAFF
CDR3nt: TGTGCCAGTAGTACAACAGGGTTTAACACTGAAGCTTTCTTT

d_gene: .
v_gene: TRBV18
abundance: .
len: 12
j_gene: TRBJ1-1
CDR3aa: CASSPWGDEAFF
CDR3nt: TGTGCCAGCTCGCCTTGGGGAGACGAAGCTTTCTTT